These T cell receptor beta chains were read from a single sample in a study of OX40 agonist ivuxolimab in advanced cancers. Clones were sequenced by immunoSEQ multiplex PCR, and TCRdb holds only the in-frame ones, with some missing. The sample has 20,000 to 25,000 clones, more than 85% seen once. The starting material was CD4+ or CD8+ T cells sorted from blood, obtained in a trial of the OX40 agonist ivuxolimab. The receptors come from an adult with an advanced solid tumor such as melanoma, head and neck, liver or kidney cancer. Each CDR3 is given without its conserved first and last residue. Fields, in order: V gene, J gene, D gene, CDR3 protein. A D gene is named only where the DNA matches it firmly.

>TRBV2|TRBJ2-7|-
ASKSVRNYEQY
>TRBV5-6|TRBJ2-7|-
ASSLTTPEQY
>TRBV7-9|TRBJ2-1|TRBD1
ASSLVQGVYNEQF
>TRBV2|TRBJ2-7|TRBD1
ASSGTGSYEQY
>TRBV7-9|TRBJ2-7|TRBD1
ASTPSGQGIDEQY
>TRBV6-4|TRBJ2-7|-
ASIGEQY
>TRBV7-6|TRBJ1-5|TRBD1
ASRGWTGSPNQPQH
>TRBV7-2|TRBJ2-2|-
ASSLALTGEFTGELF
>TRBV9|TRBJ1-2|-
ASSTRLHGYT
>TRBV4-2|TRBJ1-6|-
ASSQGRDFGSPLH
>TRBV11-3|TRBJ2-1|TRBD2
ASSGRGNEQF
>TRBV18|TRBJ2-6|TRBD1
ASSPLPQGAHLSSGANVLT
>TRBV27|TRBJ2-3|-
ASSLVRGTDTQY
>TRBV27|TRBJ2-5|TRBD1
ASGPGQGAPLRETQY
>TRBV9|TRBJ2-7|-
ASGGGGTPLEQY
>TRBV7-6|TRBJ2-1|-
ASSLAGSYNEQF
>TRBV25-1|TRBJ2-2|-
ASSTLEGGDTGELF
>TRBV5-4|TRBJ1-1|-
ASSWDVGGVTEAF
>TRBV5-1|TRBJ2-1|TRBD2
ASNPSLWEGRNEQF
>TRBV7-3|TRBJ2-3|-
ASSQAGGGTDTQY
>TRBV7-9|TRBJ1-5|-
ASSLAGGGATNQPQH
>TRBV28|TRBJ2-2|TRBD1
ASSLTGGLNTGELF
>TRBV30|TRBJ2-2|-
AWSLNTGELF
>TRBV29-1|TRBJ2-5|-
SVVWVIAREETQY
>TRBV4-3|TRBJ2-3|-
ASSQEGIGDTQY
>TRBV7-6|TRBJ2-7|-
ASSLEITASYEQY
>TRBV6-5|TRBJ1-6|-
ASSIDSAGPLH
>TRBV29-1|TRBJ2-7|-
SAEGTEHYEQY
>TRBV30|TRBJ2-7|-
AWSEQSYEQY
>TRBV13|TRBJ1-1|-
ASSPTPGPSGQEAF
>TRBV5-4|TRBJ2-7|TRBD1
ASGTGPSYEQY
>TRBV27|TRBJ2-7|-
ASSLGGLWSEQY
>TRBV11-2|TRBJ2-7|-
ASSMTYEQY
>TRBV7-9|TRBJ2-2|TRBD1
ASSRQGADTGELF
>TRBV30|TRBJ1-3|-
AWEGLTSGNTIY
>TRBV11-2|TRBJ2-7|TRBD1
ASSADRARVYEQY
>TRBV5-4|TRBJ2-1|TRBD2
ASSLETGLAGVGEQF